The source of this T cell receptor beta chain is a study of cytomegalovirus exposure and HLA in healthy donors. Study in general: Ancestry clustering placed 70% to 90% of several hundred genotyped donors in the Caucasian-associated cluster.

The PCR had 60 Vbeta and 13 Jbeta primers. The assay was immunoSEQ multiplex PCR, and TCRdb's table has in-frame clones only and misses some. The table records 140,000 to 150,000 clones, about 76% of them present only once. Germline CDR1 SNHLY, CDR2 FYNNEI. This CDR3 comprises 14 residues. V dropped 6 bases and J dropped 3; count of bases not matched to a gene: 5. This rearrangement joins TRBV2 to TRBJ1-5; 7 nucleotides line up with TRBD1. The origin of this receptor is a male donor in good health and CMV-seronegative. The sequencing input was PBMCs. The CDR3 bases are TGTGCCAGCAGCCGGGACAGCTACAATCAGCCCCAGCATTTT. Translated: CASSRDSYNQPQHF.